This T cell receptor beta chain was found in a study of T cell responses to AZD1222 COVID-19 vaccine. Study-level findings and limits: Receipt of two AZD1222 doses was followed by a rise in Spike-specific TCR breadth and depth. With dominance at 160-218 and 743-854, vaccine-associated CD4 TCRs spanned spike. Repertoires were obtained only post-peak T cell response. Reportedly, nearly half the spike-specific TCRs target unmutated variant regions.

Clones were read by immunoSEQ multiplex PCR, and TCRdb kept only the in-frame ones, dropping some. The data hold some 180,000 clones, with 80% to 95% observed a single time. Trimming shortened V by 4 bases and J by 10 bases, and 12 bases separated the two germline ends. The CDR3 is made up of 13 amino acids. CDR1 is SGDLS, CDR2 YYNGEE, per germline. Of note for this clone: Its target is unknown.

The material was peripheral blood, obtained on day 0 of AZD1222 vaccination. The rearrangement uses TRBV9 and TRBJ1-6; no clear D. The receptor's source is an adult in good health. The CDR3 sequence: CASSQAGGSPLHF. CDR3 nucleotide sequence: TGTGCCAGCAGCCAAGCGGGCGGCTCACCCCTCCACTTT.